This passage covers 12 T cell receptor beta chains from one sample sequenced in a study of blood T cell repertoires in COVID-19. The data were produced by immunoSEQ multiplex PCR, yet TCRdb's version contains in-frame clones alone and is incomplete. Of about 140,000 clones listed, 84% are singletons. The specimen was peripheral blood. The receptors derive from a human donor in a cohort sampled during active COVID-19.

The chain uses TRBV25-1 and TRBJ1-4, with D tentatively TRBD1 (5 bases). Trimming stripped 3 bases from V and 8 bases from J, with 16 bases between. This CDR3 has 15 amino acids. Germline V gene sequence: CDR1 MGHDK, CDR2 SYGVNS. The CDR3 spells CASSDVGGRREKLFF. CDR3 nucleotides: TGTGCCAGCAGTGACGTGGGGGGTAGACGGGAAAAACTGTTTTTT.

The gene calls are TRBV6-6 and TRBJ1-1, with a weak D call TRBD1 (5 bases). CDR3 length: 13 residues. The germline V gene has CDR1 MNHNY and CDR2 SVGAGI (reference sequence). The V and J ends lost 6 bases and 1 base respectively, with 9 bases between them. The CDR3 loop reads CASRIGQNTEAFF. The CDR3 DNA is TGTGCCAGCAGAATCGGACAGAACACTGAAGCTTTCTTT.

This chain links TRBV6-4 with TRBJ1-2, with 10 bases matching TRBD1. Germline loops: CDR1 MRHNA, CDR2 SNTAGT. J was trimmed by 7 bases and V by 2 bases; bases with no gene match: 13. CDR3 length: 17 amino acids. In DNA form, the CDR3 reads TGTGCCAGCAGTGACGGGACAGGGGCCGGGAGCCCTCCTGGCTACACCTTC. This codes for CASSDGTGAGSPPGYTF.

The CDR3 loop reads CASSPGTQNNEQFF. The CDR3 DNA is TGCGCCAGCAGCCCCGGGACACAGAACAATGAGCAGTTCTTC. The chain links TRBV5-1 to TRBJ2-1; D might be TRBD1 (6 bases). The CDR3 has 14 residues. The germline V gene has CDR1 SGHRS and CDR2 YFSETQ. V was pared by 4 bases and J by 5 bases, with 13 bases between.

The chain employs TRBV5-4 and TRBJ2-6; 8 bases are a match to TRBD1. CDR3 length equals 19 residues. Unmatched junction bases numbered 13, after V lost 5 bases and J lost 0 bases. CDR1 is SGHNT and CDR2 is YYREEE in the germline V gene (reference sequence). DNA for the CDR3: TGTGCCAGCAGTTCATCCCTGGGGACAGGTTTCTCTGGGGCCAACGTCCTGACTTTC. It codes for CASSSSLGTGFSGANVLTF.

The chain recombines TRBV21-1 with TRBJ2-1; the D call TRBD2 from the table was never checked on the DNA. TRBV21-1 is an annotated pseudogene. CDR3 size: 16 residues. DNA of the CDR3: TGTGCCAGCAGCTCTCCGGGACTAGCGGGGTACAATGAGCAGTTCTTC. Translation gives CASSSPGLAGYNEQFF.

CDR3 loop: CASSRVHGYTF. The CDR3 DNA sequence: TGTGCCAGCAGCAGGGTCCATGGCTACACCTTC. The V call is TRBV6-5, the J call TRBJ1-2; a weak D match, TRBD1 (5 bases). Germline loops: CDR1 MNHEY, CDR2 SVGAGI. Between the trimmed V and J ends, which lost 6 bases and 6 bases, there was a span of 8 bases. The CDR3 covers 11 residues.

This chain uses TRBV6-5 with TRBJ2-7; 9 bases fit TRBD2. The J segment lost 4 bases and the V segment lost 4 bases, leaving 8 bases of the junction unmatched. The CDR3 runs to 15 residues. CDR1 and CDR2 from the germline V gene are MNHEY and SVGAGI. The CDR3, as DNA: TGTGCCAGCAGTTTCTCCGGGACTAGCTCTTACGAGCAGTACGTC. As protein: CASSFSGTSSYEQYV.

This clone turned up a few times. The chain employs TRBV28 and TRBJ1-6; D not certain. Germline V gene lookup returns CDR1 MDHEN and CDR2 SYDVKM. Trimming shortened V by 3 bases and J by 8 bases, and 5 bases separated the two germline ends. The CDR3 is 12 residues long. CDR3: CASSLEYSPLHF. CDR3 DNA: TGTGCCAGCAGTTTGGAGTATTCACCCCTCCACTTT. The full variable domain, completed using reference TRBV28 and TRBJ1-6, is DVKVTQSSRYLVKRTGEKVFLECVQDMDHENMFWYRQDPGLGLRLIYFSYDVKMKEKGDIPEGYSVSREKKERFSLILESASTNQTSMYLCASSLEYSPLHFGNGTRLTVT.

The rearrangement links TRBV19 to TRBJ2-2; 9 bases are shared with TRBD1. Germline CDR1 reads LNHDA; CDR2 reads SQIVND (reference sequence). The junction had 3 bases not matched to a gene; V was cut back by 0 bases and J by 4 bases. The CDR3 consists of 16 residues. This chain's CDR3 is CASSIEDRGGTGELFF. The CDR3 DNA sequence: TGTGCCAGTAGTATAGAGGACAGGGGAGGCACCGGGGAGCTGTTTTTT.

The table lists this clone with a count of one. The rearrangement links TRBV4-1 to TRBJ2-1; TRBD1 might be the D (6 bases). V was clipped by 4 bases and J by 3 bases, with 16 bases between them. The CDR3 length is 16 residues. CDR1 and CDR2 from the germline V gene are MGHRA and YSYEKL. CDR3 bases: TGCGCCAGCAGCCCTGCGCGGCTAGGGGGCTACAATGAGCAGTTCTTC. Its protein is CASSPARLGGYNEQFF.

The CDR3 is CASSPRQGASRVTEAFF. As DNA, the CDR3 is TGTGCCAGCAGCCCTAGACAGGGGGCCTCTCGGGTCACTGAAGCTTTCTTT. This chain connects TRBV14 to TRBJ1-1; 10 bases agree with TRBD1. The V gene end was trimmed by 4 bases and the J gene end by 4 bases; junction bases not matched to a gene: 12. The CDR3 contains 17 residues. Germline lookup yields CDR1 SGHDN and CDR2 FVKESK.